The present TCR beta chain was sequenced within a study of molecular identifiers for immune sequencing clone quantification. One entry per CDR3 protein, called by TCRdb with MiXCR from the PCR reads. Of about 630,000 distinct CDR3 sequences listed, about 25% are singletons. The CD8+CD4-CCR7+CD45RA+ phenotype defined the sorted naive CD8 T cells. In this sample, this clonotype turned up a few times. After removal of 7 bases from V and 7 bases from J, the junction contained 8 bases not matched to a gene. CDR1 MDHEN and CDR2 SYDVKM come from the germline V gene. This CDR3 is built from 13 residues. This clonotype originated in a human donor in good health. Some libraries in this study had Jurkat cell RNA spiked in. The chain carries TRBV28 and TRBJ2-7, with 9 nucleotides matching TRBD2. The sequenced sample was naive CD8+ T cells from blood, with Jurkat cell RNA spiked in. Subset of the sample: FACS-sorted CD8+CD4-CCR7+CD45RA+ naive T cells. The CDR3 region is CASNIAGVGEQYF. The CDR3, as DNA: TGTGCCAGCAACATAGCGGGAGTGGGGGAGCAGTACTTC.